One and the same sample provided the 5 T cell receptor beta chains below, sequenced in a study of T-cell reconstitution after alpha-beta-depleted transplantation in children. For TCRbeta, the library was prepared with unique molecular identifiers. Each CDR3 protein is one row after TCRdb ran MiXCR on the PCR reads. This sample has over 150,000 distinct CDR3 sequences, with about 7% found just once. Sequenced here: PBMCs, sampled before TCRalphabeta/CD19-depleted stem cell transplant. Receptor source: a boy aged 2-9 years with acute lymphoblastic leukemia, due to receive a stem cell transplant.

This clonotype was detected ten times or more. The genes are TRBV28 and TRBJ1-2; D ambiguous. The CDR3 contains 14 residues. Deletions cut 2 bases from V and 7 bases from J, with 14 bases between. CDR1 and CDR2 (germline): MDHEN, SYDVKM. CDR3 nucleotides: TGTGCCAGCAGTTTAGGAGGTCAGTTTGCTGGCTACACCTTC. Protein: CASSLGGQFAGYTF.

Ten or more counts support this clonotype. This rearrangement joins TRBV2 to TRBJ1-1, with D tentatively TRBD1 (6 bases). Trimming removed 7 bases at V and 8 bases at J, with 8 bases between. The CDR3 totals 10 residues. The germline V gene has CDR1 SNHLY and CDR2 FYNNEI. CDR3 amino acids: CASTGGEAFF. CDR3 DNA: TGTGCCAGCACGGGGGGCGAAGCTTTCTTT.

This clonotype was counted only a few times. This chain's CDR3 is CASSQSLHSYNEQFF. The CDR3 region has the DNA TGTGCCAGCAGCCAAAGCTTACACTCCTACAATGAGCAGTTCTTC. This chain uses TRBV3-1 with TRBJ2-1; D uncertain. The CDR3 extends over 15 amino acids. The ends were cut back, 2 bases at V and 0 bases at J, with 8 bases in the middle. The germline CDR1 and CDR2 sequences are LGHDT and YNNKEL (reference sequence).

This clonotype was picked up many times. The rearrangement uses TRBV11-2 and TRBJ1-1, with 8 bases lining up with TRBD1. The CDR3 extends over 13 amino acids. Germline lookup yields CDR1 SGHAT and CDR2 FQNNGV. V lost 4 bases and J lost 4; bases outside the gene matches: 2. CDR3 protein: CASSSDRATEAFF. As DNA, the CDR3 is TGTGCCAGCAGCTCGGACAGGGCCACTGAAGCTTTCTTT.

This clonotype has a count of ten or more. This rearrangement joins TRBV5-1 to TRBJ2-7; D ambiguous. Between the trimmed V and J ends, which lost 4 bases and 2 bases, there was a span of 7 bases. Germline CDR1 is SGHRS and CDR2 is YFSETQ. The CDR3 runs to 12 residues. As DNA, the CDR3 is TGCGCCAGCAGCGGGGATGCCTACGAGCAGTACTTC. Protein product: CASSGDAYEQYF.